This T cell receptor beta chain emerged from a study of shared T cell receptors in the human thymus. Generated by immunoSEQ multiplex PCR, the TCRdb table keeps only in-frame clones and is missing some. The data hold about 710,000 clones, with more than 70% observed a single time. The same data also went into a second study, on human thymus T cells. From that study: Thymic tissue was derived from resections collected during corrective heart surgery. Thymic and blood repertoires showed apparently biased V and J gene usage.

The sequence was obtained from a boy under two years old with a congenital heart defect. Material: thymocytes.

CDR3 sequence: CASSREAGGPTYEQYF. As DNA, the CDR3 is TGTGCCAGCAGCCGTGAGGCAGGGGGGCCGACCTACGAGCAGTACTTC. The chain employs TRBV28 and TRBJ2-7, with D perhaps TRBD1 (7 bases). Germline V gives CDR1 MDHEN, CDR2 SYDVKM. The V and J ends lost 6 bases and 2 bases respectively, with 20 bases between them. The length of the CDR3 is 16 residues.